One and the same sample provided the 28 T cell receptor beta chains below, sequenced in a study of CD8 T cells in ankylosing spondylitis. The antigens for these receptors are not known. TCRdb redid the calling of the 5' RACE reads with MiXCR, one entry per CDR3 protein. This table holds under 850,000 distinct CDR3 sequences, 15% to 20% found once. Study-level results: It appeared that ankylosing spondylitis blood was characterized by a TCR beta motif of several highly homologous variants.

Sequencing was carried out using blood, either unsorted or a sorted T cell fraction (not recorded which). All receptors derive from a male donor with ankylosing spondylitis.

This clonotype turned up a few times. The rearrangement joins TRBV5-1 to TRBJ2-3; TRBD2 matches at 8 bases. Germline-derived CDR1 and CDR2 are SGHRS and YFSETQ. The CDR3 consists of 16 residues. Trimming took 4 bases from V and 0 from J; bases not matched to a gene: 7. CDR3 DNA: TGCGCCAGCAGCCCGGAGACTAGCGAGAGCACAGATACGCAGTATTTT. Protein: CASSPETSESTDTQYF. Variable domain in full (rest from reference TRBV5-1 and TRBJ2-3): KAGVTQTPRYLIKTRGQQVTLSCSPISGHRSVSWYQQTPGQGLQFLFEYFSETQRNKGNFPGRFSGRQFSNSRSEMNVSTLELGDSALYLCASSPETSESTDTQYFGPGTRLTVL.

The sample holds a few counts of this clonotype. The V and J genes are TRBV24-1 and TRBJ2-1; D is tentatively TRBD1 or TRBD2 (5 bases each). V lost 1 base, J lost 8 bases, and 17 bases lay in between. The CDR3 covers 16 residues. Germline CDR1 reads KGHDR; CDR2 reads SFDVKD. The DNA of the CDR3 is TGTGCCACCAGTGATTTAGGTTCTGCTGGGACGGATGAGCAGTTCTTC. This gives the protein CATSDLGSAGTDEQFF.

This clonotype was picked up a small number of times. This chain uses TRBV12-3 or TRBV12-4 with TRBJ1-2; no reliable D call. The CDR3 covers 14 residues. The germline V and J ends were trimmed by 6 bases and 6 bases, with 17 bases remaining between them. The CDR3 sequence is CASRSPLRPHGYTF. In DNA, the CDR3 is TGTGCCAGCAGGAGCCCCTTACGTCCCCATGGCTACACCTTC.

This sequence joins TRBV4-1 and TRBJ2-7; a possible D gene is TRBD2 (5 bases). CDR1 is MGHRA and CDR2 is YSYEKL in the germline V gene. V dropped 1 base and J dropped 3 bases, with 10 bases sitting between them. The CDR3 is 14 amino acids. The CDR3 protein is CASSQVATSYEQYF. CDR3 in DNA: TGCGCCAGCAGCCAAGTTGCCACTAGCTACGAGCAGTACTTC.

This clonotype was detected only a few times. This chain connects TRBV4-1 to TRBJ1-6; 10 nucleotides agree with TRBD1. CDR3 size: 16 residues. Looked up from germline, CDR1 is MGHRA and CDR2 is YSYEKL. J lost 7 bases, V lost 0 bases, and 3 bases had no gene match. This CDR3 is CASSQEGQGSNSPLHF. CDR3 nucleotides: TGCGCCAGCAGCCAAGAGGGACAGGGGTCAAATTCACCCCTCCACTTT.

The chain is built from TRBV7-9 and TRBJ2-7; 7 nucleotides align to TRBD1. The V segment lost 2 bases and the J segment 2 bases; nucleotides outside the gene matches: 6. The CDR3 totals 15 residues. From germline, CDR1 is SEHNR and CDR2 FQNEAQ (reference sequence). The CDR3 protein is CASSLRTGPTYEQYF. The CDR3, as DNA: TGTGCCAGCAGCTTAAGGACAGGTCCCACCTACGAGCAGTACTTC.

Ten or more counts support this clonotype. The V and J genes are TRBV10-3 and TRBJ2-5; 9 positions match TRBD2. The CDR3 runs 15 residues. Germline CDR1 ENHRY, CDR2 SYGVKD. J gave up 7 bases and V 3 bases, and 9 bases lay outside the gene matches. In DNA form, the CDR3 reads TGTGCCATCAGTGAACTAGCGGGCTCCACGGGGACCCAGTACTTC. This sequence encodes CAISELAGSTGTQYF.

This chain uses TRBV7-6 with TRBJ2-7; a possible D gene is TRBD2 (5 bases). The CDR3 runs 13 residues. V lost 5 bases and J 7 bases, leaving 15 bases between the germline ends. The V gene's germline CDR1 is SGHVS and CDR2 FNYEAQ. For the CDR3, the DNA is TGTGCCAGCAGCCAAACGGACTTGGAGGAGCAGTACTTC. Its translation: CASSQTDLEEQYF.

The chain uses TRBV12-3 or TRBV12-4 and TRBJ2-5; 10 bases agree with TRBD1. With V trimmed by 7 bases and J by 5 bases, 7 bases remained unmatched. The CDR3 sequence is 14 residues long. Here the CDR3 DNA reads TGTGCCAGCACCTTAGACAGGGGGCTTGAGACCCAGTACTTC. Translating it yields CASTLDRGLETQYF.

CDR3 sequence (DNA): TGTGCCAGCGGTGGGGTTGGAGAAAAACTGTTTTTT. Translated: CASGGVGEKLFF. This chain joins TRBV5-6 and TRBJ1-4; D unresolved. The CDR3 has 12 residues. Trimming took 7 bases from V and 8 from J, leaving 12 bases between them. Germline V gene lookup returns CDR1 SGHDT and CDR2 YYEEEE.

This clonotype was detected a few times. The chain joins TRBV9 to TRBJ1-1; no definite D call. The CDR3 runs to 14 residues. V lost 2 bases to trimming and J lost 1 base, with 9 bases between them. Germline lookup yields CDR1 SGDLS and CDR2 YYNGEE. The CDR3 DNA follows: TGTGCCAGCAGCGTGGGGATGACGAACACTGAAGCTTTCTTT. Encoded protein: CASSVGMTNTEAFF.

In this sample, this clonotype turned up a few times. The genes are TRBV18 and TRBJ2-7; D tentatively fits TRBD1 or TRBD2 (5 bases each). V was trimmed by 4 bases and J by 7 bases, leaving 14 bases between them. Germline V gene data show CDR1 as KGHSH and CDR2 as LQKENI. The CDR3 length is 13 residues. CDR3 in amino acids: CASSLGTSREQYF. CDR3 bases: TGTGCCAGCTCACTAGGGACGTCGCGGGAGCAGTACTTC.

The chain has TRBV19 and TRBJ2-1; 7 nucleotides match TRBD2. The CDR3 runs to 16 residues. The germline V gene has CDR1 LNHDA and CDR2 SQIVND (reference sequence). After removal of 5 bases from V and 0 bases from J, the junction contained 7 bases not matched to a gene. The CDR3 loop reads CASSWEGMSSYNEQFF. Written as DNA, the CDR3 is TGTGCCAGTAGTTGGGAGGGGATGAGCTCCTACAATGAGCAGTTCTTC. Combining the CDR3 with reference TRBV19 and TRBJ2-1 gives the whole variable domain DGGITQSPKYLFRKEGQNVTLSCEQNLNHDAMYWYRQDPGQGLRLIYYSQIVNDFQKGDIAEGYSVSREKKESFPLTVTSAQKNPTAFYLCASSWEGMSSYNEQFFGPGTRLTVL.

The CDR3 sequence is CASSFPGQSQETQYF. The CDR3 DNA is TGCGCCAGCAGCTTCCCAGGACAGAGCCAAGAGACCCAGTACTTC. The V and J genes are TRBV5-1 and TRBJ2-5, with D possibly being TRBD1 (6 bases). This CDR3 has 15 residues. Trimming pared 2 bases from V and 1 base from J, leaving 12 bases between. Germline lookup yields CDR1 SGHRS and CDR2 YFSETQ.

This sequence joins TRBV28 and TRBJ2-7, with 8 positions matching TRBD1. The CDR3 has 14 amino acids. Looked up from germline, CDR1 is MDHEN and CDR2 is SYDVKM. V shed 2 bases, J shed 2 bases, and the junction held 2 bases outside the gene matches. CDR3 sequence: CASSLRQGTYEQYF. DNA of the CDR3: TGTGCCAGCAGTTTACGACAGGGGACCTACGAGCAGTACTTC.

This clonotype came up many times. This sequence joins TRBV20-1 and TRBJ1-6, with D perhaps TRBD1 (5 bases). Germline CDR1 and CDR2: DFQATT and SNEGSKA (reference sequence). The CDR3 is made up of 15 amino acids. V lost 4 bases and J lost 2, with 12 bases in between. The CDR3 protein is CSAIRGGAYNSPLHF. The CDR3 bases are TGCAGTGCTATAAGGGGAGGCGCCTATAATTCACCCCTCCACTTT.

The V call is TRBV7-2, the J call TRBJ2-7, with D tentatively TRBD2 (5 bases). This CDR3 has 14 amino acids. The germline gives CDR1 SGHTA, CDR2 FQGNSA. Trimming cost V 5 bases and J 5 bases, with 16 bases left between them. CDR3 residues: CASSPPRATNEQYF. In nucleotides, the CDR3 is TGTGCCAGCAGCCCCCCGAGGGCTACGAACGAGCAGTACTTC.

This clonotype was picked up many times. This chain uses TRBV25-1 with TRBJ1-1, with TRBD1 matching 10 bases. CDR1 and CDR2 (germline): MGHDK, SYGVNS. The CDR3 extends over 14 amino acids. V gave up 7 bases and J gave up 1 base; unmatched junction bases: 3. The CDR3 bases are TGTGCCAGCACCAGGACAGGGGGGAACACTGAAGCTTTCTTT. The encoded protein is CASTRTGGNTEAFF. The full variable domain, with the rest looked up from reference TRBV25-1 and TRBJ1-1, is EADIYQTPRYLVIGTGKKITLECSQTMGHDKMYWYQQDPGMELHLIHYSYGVNSTEKGDLSSESTVSRIRTEHFPLTLESARPSHTSQYLCASTRTGGNTEAFFGQGTRLTVV.

This clonotype was counted a few times. V is TRBV12-3 or TRBV12-4 and J is TRBJ2-1, with 11 bases aligning to TRBD1. V trimming: 4 bases; J trimming: 6 bases; junction bases outside the gene matches: 8. The CDR3 loop spans 16 amino acids. The CDR3 here is CASSSRTGGLGNEQFF. The CDR3 DNA reads as TGTGCCAGCAGTTCCCGGACAGGGGGCCTCGGCAATGAGCAGTTCTTC.

The rearrangement uses TRBV5-6 and TRBJ2-3; D remains ambiguous. Trimming took 2 bases from V and 0 from J, leaving 10 bases between them. The length of the CDR3 is 15 residues. Germline lookup yields CDR1 SGHDT and CDR2 YYEEEE. The CDR3 is CASSFGIGSTDTQYF. The DNA for the CDR3 is TGTGCCAGCAGCTTTGGGATAGGGAGCACAGATACGCAGTATTTT.

The J gene is TRBJ1-6, the V gene TRBV5-1; the D is unclear. This CDR3 is built from 14 residues. Looked up from germline, CDR1 is SGHRS and CDR2 is YFSETQ. V was trimmed by 2 bases and J by 9 bases, leaving 12 bases between them. The CDR3 DNA is TGCGCCAGCAGCTTCCCGGACGGAGTTTCACCCCTCCACTTT. Protein sequence: CASSFPDGVSPLHF.

Remarks on this clonotype: An end of the junction differs from the germline gene, which may be a read error. The chain has TRBV5-1 and TRBJ2-1; 7 positions match TRBD2. The CDR3 spans 14 residues. Germline CDR1 is SGHRS and CDR2 is YFSETQ. This CDR3 is CASRPGGTYNEQLF. As DNA, the CDR3 is TGCGCCAGCAGACCCGGGGGGACCTACAATGAGCAGCTCTTC. Together with reference TRBV5-1 and TRBJ2-1, the CDR3 gives the full variable domain: KAGVTQTPRYLIKTRGQQVTLSCSPISGHRSVSWYQQTPGQGLQFLFEYFSETQRNKGNFPGRFSGRQFSNSRSEMNVSTLELGDSALYLCASRPGGTYNEQLFGPGTRLTVL.

This clonotype was seen a handful of times. The gene calls are TRBV7-2 and TRBJ1-2, with D perhaps TRBD1 (6 bases). V was clipped by 5 bases and J by 8 bases, with 15 bases between them. CDR1 is SGHTA and CDR2 is FQGNSA in the germline V gene. The CDR3 length is 13 residues. The CDR3 here is CASSVRQAGGYTF. In DNA form, the CDR3 reads TGTGCCAGCAGCGTACGACAGGCCGGAGGCTACACCTTC. Using reference TRBV7-2 and TRBJ1-2 for the parts outside the CDR3, the full variable domain is GAGVSQSPSNKVTEKGKDVELRCDPISGHTALYWYRQSLGQGLEFLIYFQGNSAPDKSGLPSDRFSAERTGGSVSTLTIQRTQQEDSAVYLCASSVRQAGGYTFGSGTRLTVV.

This clonotype has only a few counts. The chain employs TRBV9 and TRBJ2-3; 10 bases fit TRBD2. The CDR3 extends over 17 amino acids. Trimming at V came to 1 base and at J to 0 bases, leaving 5 bases not matched to a gene. The V gene's germline CDR1 is SGDLS and CDR2 YYNGEE. This CDR3 reads CASSVKSSGSSTDTQYF. The CDR3 bases are TGTGCCAGCAGCGTAAAATCTAGCGGGAGTAGCACAGATACGCAGTATTTT.

This clonotype was counted only a few times. The chain couples TRBV2 to TRBJ1-2, with no clear D. Germline CDR1 SNHLY, CDR2 FYNNEI. V shed 4 bases and J shed 0 bases, with 12 bases lying between them. The CDR3 covers 15 residues. CDR3 in amino acids: CASSGSDNANYGYTF. The CDR3 DNA sequence: TGTGCCAGCAGTGGATCTGACAATGCTAACTATGGCTACACCTTC.

The J gene is TRBJ1-2, the V gene TRBV2; unclear D gene. Germline V lookup: CDR1 SNHLY, CDR2 FYNNEI. V was shortened by 8 bases and J by 5 bases, with 6 bases between the two germline ends. The CDR3 runs 10 residues. The CDR3 nucleotides are TGTGCCAGCCAACTATATGGCTACACCTTC. This codes for CASQLYGYTF. Supplemented by reference TRBV2 and TRBJ1-2, the full variable domain reads EPEVTQTPSHQVTQMGQEVILRCVPISNHLYFYWYRQILGQKVEFLVSFYNNEISEKSEIFDDQFSVERPDGSNFTLKIRSTKLEDSAMYFCASQLYGYTFGSGTRLTVV.

V is TRBV18 and J is TRBJ2-7; 10 positions match TRBD2. The V gene end was trimmed by 2 bases and the J gene end by 4 bases; junction bases not matched to a gene: 11. The CDR3 totals 17 residues. CDR1 is KGHSH, CDR2 LQKENI, per germline. CDR3 region: CASSPSGRALFGYEQYF. CDR3 coding DNA: TGTGCCAGCTCACCAAGCGGGAGGGCCCTTTTCGGGTACGAGCAGTACTTC.

The V gene is TRBV10-3, the J gene TRBJ2-7, with 7 bases fitting TRBD2. V was clipped by 6 bases and J by 2 bases; unmatched bases: 10. The CDR3 spans 15 residues. CDR1 and CDR2 from the germline V gene are ENHRY and SYGVKD. In DNA, the CDR3 is TGTGCCATCAGCCCCGAGACTAGCTATACCTACGAGCAGTACTTC. It encodes CAISPETSYTYEQYF.